What follows are 20 T cell receptor beta chains derived from one specimen sequenced in a study of cytomegalovirus exposure and HLA in healthy donors. Produced via immunoSEQ multiplex PCR; TCRdb's table is partial and in-frame only. The sample shows more than 110,000 clones, 70% to 90% of them seen only once. Sequences were obtained from PBMCs. Receptor source: a young man in good health and CMV-seronegative.

The chain recombines TRBV28 with TRBJ2-7, with a weak D call TRBD1 (7 bases). This CDR3 is 15 amino acids long. The germline CDR1 and CDR2 sequences are MDHEN and SYDVKM. Trimming took off 6 bases at V and 0 bases at J, with 15 bases between the two ends. CDR3 residues: CASSLSGGLSYEQYF. In DNA form, the CDR3 reads TGTGCCAGCAGCCTATCAGGGGGACTCTCCTACGAGCAGTACTTC.

The chain combines TRBV6-5 with TRBJ2-7; no reliable D call. CDR1 MNHEY and CDR2 SVGAGI come from the germline V gene. CDR3 length: 13 residues. V lost 0 bases, J lost 2 bases, and 5 bases lay in between. CDR3 DNA: TGTGCCAGCAGTTACTCGACAACCTACGAGCAGTACTTC. Encoded protein: CASSYSTTYEQYF.

This clone was detected a few times. This chain uses TRBV2 with TRBJ1-6; D is perhaps TRBD1 (6 bases). The V and J ends lost 9 bases and 6 bases respectively, with 12 bases between them. Per germline, CDR1 SNHLY and CDR2 FYNNEI. The CDR3 has 13 residues. The DNA of the CDR3 is TGTGCCAGTCGGGGGGGGCCTAATTCACCCCTCCACTTT. It encodes CASRGGPNSPLHF. The variable domain in full, completed from reference TRBV2 and TRBJ1-6, reads EPEVTQTPSHQVTQMGQEVILRCVPISNHLYFYWYRQILGQKVEFLVSFYNNEISEKSEIFDDQFSVERPDGSNFTLKIRSTKLEDSAMYFCASRGGPNSPLHFGNGTRLTVT.

The rearrangement uses TRBV7-9 and TRBJ1-1; D not certain. The V and J ends lost 3 bases and 5 bases respectively, with 16 bases between them. In germline, CDR1 is SEHNR, CDR2 FQNEAQ (reference sequence). The CDR3 has 15 residues. Here the CDR3 DNA reads TGTGCCAGCAGCTTCACCGGGAGAGGAGAAACTGAAGCTTTCTTT. It codes for CASSFTGRGETEAFF.

This rearrangement joins TRBV7-2 to TRBJ2-7; 8 nucleotides match TRBD2. Germline CDR1 and CDR2: SGHTA and FQGNSA. The J segment lost 5 bases and the V segment lost 4 bases, leaving 7 bases of the junction unmatched. This CDR3 is built from 14 residues. Here the CDR3 DNA reads TGTGCCAGCAGCTCCATTAGCGGGATCGACGAGCAGTACTTC. Translating gives CASSSISGIDEQYF.

The chain is built from TRBV4-1 and TRBJ1-6; D perhaps matches TRBD1 (6 bases). V was shortened by 0 bases and J by 7 bases, with 13 bases between the two germline ends. This CDR3 contains 16 residues. Germline V gene sequence: CDR1 MGHRA, CDR2 YSYEKL. The CDR3 spells CASSQDAETGNSPLHF. The DNA of the CDR3 is TGCGCCAGCAGCCAAGATGCAGAGACAGGAAATTCACCCCTCCACTTT.

This clone turned up a few times. The chain has TRBV21-1 and TRBJ2-3; TRBD1 reflects the table's D call only, with no check against the DNA. TRBV21-1 represents a pseudogene. The length of the CDR3 is 15 residues. CDR3 protein: CASSKGATRGDTQYF. The CDR3 DNA follows: TGTGCCAGCAGCAAAGGGGCTACAAGGGGAGATACGCAGTATTTT.

This chain joins TRBV4-3 and TRBJ2-1; D is perhaps TRBD2 (5 bases). CDR3 length: 16 residues. The V end was cut by 0 bases, the J end by 1 base, with 10 bases between. The germline V gene encodes CDR1 LGHNA and CDR2 YSLEER. The CDR3 spells CASSQESGGSYNEQFF. CDR3 nucleotide sequence: TGCGCCAGCAGCCAAGAAAGTGGCGGGTCCTACAATGAGCAGTTCTTC.

The chain carries TRBV30 and TRBJ1-5; D perhaps matches TRBD1 (5 bases). The CDR3 is 17 residues long. Germline lookup yields CDR1 GTSNPN and CDR2 SVGIG (reference sequence). Deletions cut 7 bases from V and 0 bases from J, with 22 bases between. CDR3 residues: CASEYYQGHFSNQPQHF. CDR3 DNA: TGTGCCTCGGAATATTACCAGGGTCATTTTAGCAATCAGCCCCAGCATTTT.

This clone was recorded a few times. The J gene is TRBJ1-1, the V gene TRBV11-3; D is unclear. Germline CDR1 and CDR2: SGHNT and YENEEA. Trimming pared 3 bases from V and 1 base from J, leaving 6 bases between. This CDR3 spans 13 amino acids. The CDR3 loop is CASSFEQNTEAFF. CDR3 in DNA: TGTGCCAGCAGCTTTGAACAGAACACTGAAGCTTTCTTT.

The V and J genes are TRBV10-3 and TRBJ2-7; weak D call: TRBD2 (6 bases). Deletions cut 6 bases from V and 3 bases from J, with 15 bases between. Per the germline V gene, CDR1 is ENHRY and CDR2 is SYGVKD. The CDR3 sequence is 14 residues long. CDR3 sequence reads: CAISPGTLNYEQYF. The CDR3 coding sequence is TGTGCCATCAGCCCTGGGACTCTGAACTACGAGCAGTACTTC.

This sequence joins TRBV7-8 and TRBJ2-1, with 8 bases identical to TRBD2. V shed 5 bases, J shed 7 bases, and the junction held 10 bases outside the gene matches. This CDR3 is 15 amino acids long. Germline CDR1 reads SGHVS; CDR2 reads FQNEAQ. CDR3 in DNA: TGTGCCAGCAGCCCCGGAAGCGGGGGTCTGAATGAGCAGTTCTTC. Its protein is CASSPGSGGLNEQFF.

The genes are TRBV5-8 and TRBJ1-1; D gene uncertain. CDR1 SGHTS and CDR2 YDEGEE come from the germline V gene. Trimming cost V 4 bases and J 0 bases, with 13 bases left between them. The CDR3 runs to 15 residues. CDR3 nucleotides: TGTGCCAGCAGCCTGGGGTTCAGTATGAACACTGAAGCTTTCTTT. Its translation is CASSLGFSMNTEAFF.

Written as DNA, the CDR3 is TGCGCCAGCAGCTTGGAGGACAGGGGTCTCAATGAGCAGTTCTTC. The encoded protein is CASSLEDRGLNEQFF. The chain links TRBV5-1 to TRBJ2-1; 9 positions match TRBD1. Trimming cost V 0 bases and J 6 bases; bases outside gene matches: 4. Per germline, CDR1 SGHRS and CDR2 YFSETQ. This CDR3 is 15 amino acids long.

The rearrangement links TRBV6-4 to TRBJ2-1; 13 bases align to TRBD2. J gave up 8 bases and V 3 bases, and 7 bases lay outside the gene matches. Germline CDR1 is MRHNA and CDR2 is SNTAGT. This CDR3 contains 16 residues. The CDR3 spells CASSEQTSGRAYEQFF. In DNA form, the CDR3 reads TGTGCCAGCAGTGAACAAACTAGCGGGAGGGCCTATGAGCAGTTCTTC.

The J gene is TRBJ2-1, the V gene TRBV9; TRBD2 matches 9 bases. Germline-derived CDR1 and CDR2 are SGDLS and YYNGEE. There are 19 residues in the CDR3. The V gene end was trimmed by 0 bases and the J gene end by 0 bases; junction bases not matched to a gene: 10. The CDR3 DNA is TGTGCCAGCAGCGTAGCAGGGTTAGCGGGAGTGAGCTCCTACAATGAGCAGTTCTTC. Translated, it gives CASSVAGLAGVSSYNEQFF.

The chain carries TRBV6-4 and TRBJ2-2; possible D gene TRBD1, 6 bases. V shed 7 bases and J shed 6 bases, with 18 bases lying between them. This CDR3 comprises 15 residues. CDR1 is MRHNA, CDR2 SNTAGT, per germline. The CDR3 sequence: CASKVIDWGPGELFF. CDR3 bases: TGTGCCAGCAAGGTCATTGATTGGGGGCCCGGGGAGCTGTTTTTT.

V gene TRBV18 combines with J gene TRBJ2-5; TRBD2 aligns across 14 bases. The CDR3 totals 15 residues. CDR1 KGHSH and CDR2 LQKENI come from the germline V gene. Unmatched junction bases numbered 6, after V lost 6 bases and J lost 6 bases. CDR3 region: CASSPTSGGAQTQYF. The CDR3, as DNA: TGTGCCAGCTCCCCGACTAGCGGGGGGGCTCAGACCCAGTACTTC.

The chain employs TRBV28 and TRBJ1-5; D is undetermined. The CDR3 has 14 amino acids. Germline CDR1 reads MDHEN; CDR2 reads SYDVKM. Trimming removed 2 bases from V and 3 bases from J, with 8 bases in between. The CDR3 loop is CASSLSQSNQPQHF. The CDR3 bases are TGTGCCAGCAGTTTAAGTCAGTCCAATCAGCCCCAGCATTTT.

The J gene is TRBJ1-1, the V gene TRBV4-1; D unclear. The CDR3 runs 13 residues. V shed 3 bases and J shed 4 bases, with 9 bases lying between them. Looked up from germline, CDR1 is MGHRA and CDR2 is YSYEKL. In DNA, the CDR3 is TGCGCCAGCAGCCAGTACAGTGGCACTGAAGCTTTCTTT. As protein: CASSQYSGTEAFF.